The 2 T cell receptor beta chains below come from one sample, sequenced in a study of molecular identifiers for immune sequencing clone quantification. Each CDR3 protein gets one entry after TCRdb re-called the PCR reads with MiXCR. The table lists under 650,000 distinct CDR3 sequences, 15% to 20% of them singletons. Sequencing was done on a sample of naive CD8+ T cells from blood, with Jurkat cell RNA spiked in. Subset in this sample: FACS-sorted CD8+CD4-CCR7+CD45RA+ naive T cells. The source of these receptors is a human donor in good health. Some libraries in this study had Jurkat cell RNA spiked in.

This clonotype was found many times. V usage is TRBV28 and J usage is TRBJ2-7; TRBD1 agrees at 7 bases. This CDR3 comprises 12 residues. J gave up 5 bases and V 3 bases, and 1 base lay outside the gene matches. Germline values: CDR1 MDHEN, CDR2 SYDVKM. As DNA, the CDR3 is TGTGCCAGCAGTTTCGACAGGGACGAGCAGTACTTC. Residues: CASSFDRDEQYF.

In its sample, this clonotype was seen once. A much larger clone differs from this one at a single base, so this may be a read error. V and J are TRBV30 and TRBJ1-1; the D is unclear. Germline values: CDR1 GTSNPN, CDR2 SVGIG (reference sequence). With 4 bases removed from V and 4 bases from J, the gap between germline ends came to 13 bases. The CDR3 is 13 residues long. The CDR3 region is CAWTGISITEAFF. CDR3 nucleotides: TGTGCCTGGACCGGGATTAGTATCACTGAAGCTTTCTTT.